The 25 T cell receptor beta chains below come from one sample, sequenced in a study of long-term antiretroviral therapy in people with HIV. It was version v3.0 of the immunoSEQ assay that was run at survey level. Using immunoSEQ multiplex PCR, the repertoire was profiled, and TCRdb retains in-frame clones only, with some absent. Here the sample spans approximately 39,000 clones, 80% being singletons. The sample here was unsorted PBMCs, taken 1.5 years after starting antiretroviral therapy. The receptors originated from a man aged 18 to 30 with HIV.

Here the CDR3 reads CAWSSRGGYEKLFF. The CDR3, as DNA: TGTGCCTGGAGTAGTAGGGGCGGGTATGAAAAACTGTTTTTT. This chain joins TRBV30 and TRBJ1-4, with a possible D match to TRBD1 (5 bases). The V and J ends lost 2 bases and 6 bases respectively, with 13 bases between them. CDR1 and CDR2 (germline): GTSNPN, SVGIG (reference sequence). The CDR3 runs 14 residues. The variable domain in full, with the rest retrieved from reference TRBV30 and TRBJ1-4, is SQTIHQWPATLVQPVGSPLSLECTVEGTSNPNLYWYRQAAGRGLQLLFYSVGIGQISSEVPQNLSASRPQDRQFILSSKKLLLSDSGFYLCAWSSRGGYEKLFFGSGTQLSVL.

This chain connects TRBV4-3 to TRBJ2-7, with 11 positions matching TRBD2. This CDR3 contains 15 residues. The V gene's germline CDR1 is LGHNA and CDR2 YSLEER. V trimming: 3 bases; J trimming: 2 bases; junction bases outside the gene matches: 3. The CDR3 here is CASSHLAGGTYEQYF. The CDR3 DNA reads TGCGCCAGCAGCCACCTAGCGGGAGGCACCTACGAGCAGTACTTC.

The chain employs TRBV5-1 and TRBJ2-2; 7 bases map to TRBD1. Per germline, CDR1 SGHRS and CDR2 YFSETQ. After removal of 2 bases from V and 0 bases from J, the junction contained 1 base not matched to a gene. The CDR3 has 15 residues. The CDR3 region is CASSLTGANTGELFF. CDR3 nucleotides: TGCGCCAGCAGCTTAACAGGGGCGAACACCGGGGAGCTGTTTTTT. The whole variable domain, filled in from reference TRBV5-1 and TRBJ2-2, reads KAGVTQTPRYLIKTRGQQVTLSCSPISGHRSVSWYQQTPGQGLQFLFEYFSETQRNKGNFPGRFSGRQFSNSRSEMNVSTLELGDSALYLCASSLTGANTGELFFGEGSRLTVL.

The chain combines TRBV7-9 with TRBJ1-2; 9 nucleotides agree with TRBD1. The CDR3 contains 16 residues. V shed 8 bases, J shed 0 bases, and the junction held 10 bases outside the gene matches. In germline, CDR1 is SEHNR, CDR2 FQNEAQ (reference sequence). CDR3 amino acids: CASDSRDRAANYGYTF. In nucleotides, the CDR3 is TGTGCCAGCGATTCTCGGGACAGGGCTGCTAACTATGGCTACACCTTC.

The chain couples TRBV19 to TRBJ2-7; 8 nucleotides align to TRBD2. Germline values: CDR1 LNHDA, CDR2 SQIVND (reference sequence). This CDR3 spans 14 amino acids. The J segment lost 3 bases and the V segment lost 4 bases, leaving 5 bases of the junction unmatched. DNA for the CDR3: TGTGCCAGTAGTACGGGGGGGGCGAACTACGAGCAGTACTTC. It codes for CASSTGGANYEQYF.

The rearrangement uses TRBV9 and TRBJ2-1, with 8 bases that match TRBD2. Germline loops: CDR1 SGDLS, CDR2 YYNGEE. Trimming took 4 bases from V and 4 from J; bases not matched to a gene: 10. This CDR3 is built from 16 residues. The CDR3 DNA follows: TGTGCCAGCAGCCCAAAAGGGCTAGCGGGTTACAATGAGCAGTTCTTC. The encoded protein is CASSPKGLAGYNEQFF.

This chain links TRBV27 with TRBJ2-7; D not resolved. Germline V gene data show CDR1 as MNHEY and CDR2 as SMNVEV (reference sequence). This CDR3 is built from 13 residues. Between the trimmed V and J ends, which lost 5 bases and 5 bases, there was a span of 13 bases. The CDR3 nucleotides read TGTGCCAGCAGTCCCTCCGCCTTAAACGAGCAGTACTTC. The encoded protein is CASSPSALNEQYF.

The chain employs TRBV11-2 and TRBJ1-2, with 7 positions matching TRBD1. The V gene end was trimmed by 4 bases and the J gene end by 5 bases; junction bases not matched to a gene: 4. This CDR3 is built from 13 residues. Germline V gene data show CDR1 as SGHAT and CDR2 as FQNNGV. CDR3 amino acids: CASSSGQTYGYTF. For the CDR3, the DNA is TGTGCCAGCAGCTCGGGACAGACTTATGGCTACACCTTC.

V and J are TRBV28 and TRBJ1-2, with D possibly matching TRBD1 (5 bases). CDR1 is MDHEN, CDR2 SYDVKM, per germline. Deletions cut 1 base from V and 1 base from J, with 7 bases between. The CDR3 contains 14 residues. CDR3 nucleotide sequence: TGTGCCAGCAGTTTATCCAGGGTTAACTATGGCTACACCTTC. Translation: CASSLSRVNYGYTF.

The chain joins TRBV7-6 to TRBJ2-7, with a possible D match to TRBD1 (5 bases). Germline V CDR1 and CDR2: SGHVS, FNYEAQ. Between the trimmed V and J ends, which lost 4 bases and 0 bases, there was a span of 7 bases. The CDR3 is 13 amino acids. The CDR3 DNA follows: TGTGCCAGCAGCTCAGGGCTCTCCTACGAGCAGTACTTC. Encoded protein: CASSSGLSYEQYF.

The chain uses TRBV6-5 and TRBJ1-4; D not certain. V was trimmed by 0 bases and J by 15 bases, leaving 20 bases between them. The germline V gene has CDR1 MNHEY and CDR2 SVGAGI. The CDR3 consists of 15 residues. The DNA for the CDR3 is TGTGCCAGCAGTTACTCGCATAACTTGAGACACGGGTTGTTTTTT. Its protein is CASSYSHNLRHGLFF.

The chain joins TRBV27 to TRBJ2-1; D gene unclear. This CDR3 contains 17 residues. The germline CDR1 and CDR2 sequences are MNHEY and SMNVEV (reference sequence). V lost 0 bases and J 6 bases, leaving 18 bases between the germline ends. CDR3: CASSLSKSAEKINEQFF. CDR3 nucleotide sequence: TGTGCCAGCAGTTTATCAAAATCGGCTGAGAAAATCAATGAGCAGTTCTTC.

In nucleotides, the CDR3 is TGTGCCATCAGTGCCGGGACAGGGGGGGTTCGGGAAAAACTGTTTTTT. It codes for CAISAGTGGVREKLFF. The chain has TRBV10-3 and TRBJ1-4; 11 nucleotides agree with TRBD1. This CDR3 has 16 amino acids. Losses at the gene ends were 4 bases for V and 8 bases for J; bases not matched to a gene: 9. Germline CDR1 reads ENHRY; CDR2 reads SYGVKD.

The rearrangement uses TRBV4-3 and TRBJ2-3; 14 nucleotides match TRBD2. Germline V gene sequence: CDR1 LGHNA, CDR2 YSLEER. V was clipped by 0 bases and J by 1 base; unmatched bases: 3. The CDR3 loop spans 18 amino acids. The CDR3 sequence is CASSQDLGLAGGTDTQYF. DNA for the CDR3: TGCGCCAGCAGCCAAGATCTGGGACTAGCGGGAGGCACAGATACGCAGTATTTT.

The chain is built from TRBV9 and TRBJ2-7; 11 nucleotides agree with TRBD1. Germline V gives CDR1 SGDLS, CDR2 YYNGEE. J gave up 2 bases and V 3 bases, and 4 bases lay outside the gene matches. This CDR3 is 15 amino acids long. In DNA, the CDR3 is TGTGCCAGCAGCGCGGACAGGGGGCCCCCCTACGAGCAGTACTTC. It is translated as CASSADRGPPYEQYF.

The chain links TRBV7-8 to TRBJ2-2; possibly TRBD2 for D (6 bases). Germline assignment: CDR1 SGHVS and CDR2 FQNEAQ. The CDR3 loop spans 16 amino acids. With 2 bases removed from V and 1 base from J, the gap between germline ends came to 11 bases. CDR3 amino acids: CASSLSSRGNTGELFF. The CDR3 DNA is TGTGCCAGCAGCTTATCCTCGCGGGGGAACACCGGGGAGCTGTTTTTT.

The DNA for the CDR3 is TGTGCCTGGAGTCGAAGACAGGGGGCGAACGGGGAGCTGTTTTTT. As protein: CAWSRRQGANGELFF. The V gene is TRBV30, the J gene TRBJ2-2; 10 bases align to TRBD1. CDR1 GTSNPN and CDR2 SVGIG come from the germline V gene (reference sequence). CDR3 length: 15 amino acids. V dropped 2 bases and J dropped 7; count of bases not matched to a gene: 7.

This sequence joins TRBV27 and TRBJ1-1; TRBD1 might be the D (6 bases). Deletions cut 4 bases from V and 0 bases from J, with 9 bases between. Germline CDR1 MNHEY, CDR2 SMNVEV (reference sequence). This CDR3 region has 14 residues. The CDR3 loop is CASSSGTLNTEAFF. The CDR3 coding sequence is TGTGCCAGCAGTTCCGGGACACTGAACACTGAAGCTTTCTTT.

The CDR3 DNA sequence: TGTGCCAGCAGCTTGACTGGGGCCAACGTCCTGACTTTC. This encodes CASSLTGANVLTF. This rearrangement joins TRBV5-4 to TRBJ2-6; unclear D gene. Trimming removed 1 base from V and 2 bases from J, with 1 base in between. This CDR3 is built from 13 residues. CDR1 is SGHNT, CDR2 YYREEE, per germline (reference sequence).

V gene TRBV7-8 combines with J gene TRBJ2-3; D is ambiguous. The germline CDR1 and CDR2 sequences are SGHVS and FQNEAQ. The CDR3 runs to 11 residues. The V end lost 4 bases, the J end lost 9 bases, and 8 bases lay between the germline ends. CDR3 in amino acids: CASSSQYTQYF. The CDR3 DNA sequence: TGTGCCAGCAGCTCGCAATACACGCAGTATTTT.

CDR3 region: CASKVLSTDTQYF. DNA of the CDR3: TGCGCCAGCAAAGTACTCAGCACAGATACGCAGTATTTT. This chain connects TRBV5-1 to TRBJ2-3; D unresolved. CDR1 and CDR2 (germline): SGHRS, YFSETQ. The V and J ends lost 6 bases and 0 bases respectively, with 8 bases between them. There are 13 residues in the CDR3. The full variable domain, its missing parts supplied by reference TRBV5-1 and TRBJ2-3, is KAGVTQTPRYLIKTRGQQVTLSCSPISGHRSVSWYQQTPGQGLQFLFEYFSETQRNKGNFPGRFSGRQFSNSRSEMNVSTLELGDSALYLCASKVLSTDTQYFGPGTRLTVL.

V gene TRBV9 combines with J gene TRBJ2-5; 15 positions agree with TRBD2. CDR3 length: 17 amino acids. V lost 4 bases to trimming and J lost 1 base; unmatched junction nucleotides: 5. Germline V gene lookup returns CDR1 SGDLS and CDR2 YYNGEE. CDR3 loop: CASSPGLAGGIQETQYF. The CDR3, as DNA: TGTGCCAGCAGCCCCGGACTAGCGGGGGGGATCCAAGAGACCCAGTACTTC.

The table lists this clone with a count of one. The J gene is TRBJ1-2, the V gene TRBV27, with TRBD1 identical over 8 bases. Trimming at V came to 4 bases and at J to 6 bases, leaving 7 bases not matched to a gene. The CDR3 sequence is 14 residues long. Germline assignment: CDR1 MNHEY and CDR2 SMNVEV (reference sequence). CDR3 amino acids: CASSSNWDRNGYTF. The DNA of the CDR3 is TGTGCCAGCAGTTCTAATTGGGACAGGAATGGCTACACCTTC.

CDR3 sequence: CASRPLDATNEKLFF. CDR3 sequence (DNA): TGTGCCAGCAGACCCCTGGATGCAACTAATGAAAAACTGTTTTTT. V and J are TRBV6-1 and TRBJ1-4; no clear D gene. V lost 6 bases and J 0 bases, leaving 11 bases between the germline ends. Germline CDR1 reads MNHNS; CDR2 reads SASEGT. This CDR3 comprises 15 residues.

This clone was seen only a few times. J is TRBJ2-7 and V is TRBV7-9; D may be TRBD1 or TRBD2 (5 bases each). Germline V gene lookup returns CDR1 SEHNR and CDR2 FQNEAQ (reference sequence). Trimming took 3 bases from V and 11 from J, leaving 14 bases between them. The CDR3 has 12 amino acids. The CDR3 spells CASSFPGTDKYF. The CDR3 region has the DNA TGTGCCAGCAGCTTCCCAGGGACCGATAAGTACTTC.